The clone carrying this T cell receptor beta chain was observed once. All patients relapsed after autologous stem cell transplantation, and brentuximab vedotin exposure varied. The germline V gene has CDR1 KGHSH and CDR2 LQKENI. V lost 0 bases and J lost 6, with 9 bases in between. The CDR3 loop spans 14 amino acids. This sample is part of a study of PD-1 blockade in classical Hodgkin lymphoma. Clones were sequenced by immunoSEQ multiplex PCR, and TCRdb holds only the in-frame ones, with some missing. The repertoire holds approximately 17,000 clones, roughly 76% seen once, with about 24% in the top ten.

This sample comprised peripheral blood mononuclear cells (PBMCs), obtained at baseline. The sequence came from a human donor with classical Hodgkin lymphoma. V is TRBV18 and J is TRBJ2-1; D gene unclear. The CDR3, as DNA: TGTGCCAGCTCACCACCGCCCCTTGCCAATGAGCAGTTCTTC. It yields the protein CASSPPPLANEQFF.